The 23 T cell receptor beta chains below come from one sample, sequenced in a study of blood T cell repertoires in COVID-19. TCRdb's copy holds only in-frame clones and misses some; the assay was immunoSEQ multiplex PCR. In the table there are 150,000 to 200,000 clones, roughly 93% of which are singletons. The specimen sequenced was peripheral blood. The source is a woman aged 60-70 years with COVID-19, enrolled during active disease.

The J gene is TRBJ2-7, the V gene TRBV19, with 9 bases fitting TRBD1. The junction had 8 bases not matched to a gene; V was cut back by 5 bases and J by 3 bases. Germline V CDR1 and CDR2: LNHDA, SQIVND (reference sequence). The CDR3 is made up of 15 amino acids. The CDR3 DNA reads TGTGCCAGTAGTGGCCAAGGACAGGGGCTCTACGAGCAGTACTTC. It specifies CASSGQGQGLYEQYF.

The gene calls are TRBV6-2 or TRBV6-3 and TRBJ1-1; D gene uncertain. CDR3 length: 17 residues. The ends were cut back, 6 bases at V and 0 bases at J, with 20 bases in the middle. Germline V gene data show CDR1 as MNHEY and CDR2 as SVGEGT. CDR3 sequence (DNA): TGTGCCAGCAGCCCTCCCCCAAACAGAGACATGAACACTGAAGCTTTCTTT. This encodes CASSPPPNRDMNTEAFF.

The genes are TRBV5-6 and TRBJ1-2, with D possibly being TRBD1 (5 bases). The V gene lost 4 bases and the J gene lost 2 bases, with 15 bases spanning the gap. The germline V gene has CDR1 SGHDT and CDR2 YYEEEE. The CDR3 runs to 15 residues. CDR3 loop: CASSTPGRENYGYTF. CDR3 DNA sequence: TGTGCCAGCAGCACCCCAGGGAGGGAGAACTATGGCTACACCTTC.

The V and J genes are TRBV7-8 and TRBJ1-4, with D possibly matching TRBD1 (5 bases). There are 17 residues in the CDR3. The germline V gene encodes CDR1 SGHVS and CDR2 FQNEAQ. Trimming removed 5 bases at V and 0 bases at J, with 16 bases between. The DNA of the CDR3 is TGTGCCAGCAGCCTCCTACGGGACTCAGCAACTAATGAAAAACTGTTTTTT. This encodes CASSLLRDSATNEKLFF.

The CDR3 protein is CASSDTGGGYGYTF. The CDR3 DNA is TGCGCCAGCAGCGATACAGGGGGCGGGTATGGCTACACCTTC. This chain joins TRBV5-1 and TRBJ1-2; 9 nucleotides line up with TRBD1. CDR1 is SGHRS and CDR2 is YFSETQ in the germline V gene. CDR3 length: 14 amino acids. V lost 4 bases to trimming and J lost 5 bases; unmatched junction nucleotides: 6.

The chain's CDR3 is CASSQDARDRVVAFF. In DNA, the CDR3 is TGCGCCAGCAGCCAAGATGCCCGGGACAGGGTTGTGGCTTTCTTT. The chain recombines TRBV4-1 with TRBJ1-1, with TRBD1 matching over 9 bases. The CDR3 spans 15 residues. Germline assignment: CDR1 MGHRA and CDR2 YSYEKL. Unmatched junction bases numbered 10, after V lost 0 bases and J lost 11 bases.

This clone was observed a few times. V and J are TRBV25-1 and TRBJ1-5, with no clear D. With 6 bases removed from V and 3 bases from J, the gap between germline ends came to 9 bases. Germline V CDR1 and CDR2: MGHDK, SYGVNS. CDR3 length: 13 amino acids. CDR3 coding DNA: TGTGCCAGCAGAAGTACAGACAATCAGCCCCAGCATTTT. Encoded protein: CASRSTDNQPQHF.

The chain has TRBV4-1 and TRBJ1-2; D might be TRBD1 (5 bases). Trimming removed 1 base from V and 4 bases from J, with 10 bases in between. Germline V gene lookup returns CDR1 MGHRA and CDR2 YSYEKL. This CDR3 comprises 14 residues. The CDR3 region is CASSQGFGGYGYTF. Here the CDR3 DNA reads TGCGCCAGCAGCCAAGGGTTCGGGGGCTATGGCTACACCTTC.

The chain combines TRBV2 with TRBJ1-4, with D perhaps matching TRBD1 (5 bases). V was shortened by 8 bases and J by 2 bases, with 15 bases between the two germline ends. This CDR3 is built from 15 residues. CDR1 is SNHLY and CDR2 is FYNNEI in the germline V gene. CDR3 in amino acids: CASVLLGGTNEKLFF. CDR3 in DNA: TGTGCCAGCGTTCTGTTGGGGGGTACTAATGAAAAACTGTTTTTT.

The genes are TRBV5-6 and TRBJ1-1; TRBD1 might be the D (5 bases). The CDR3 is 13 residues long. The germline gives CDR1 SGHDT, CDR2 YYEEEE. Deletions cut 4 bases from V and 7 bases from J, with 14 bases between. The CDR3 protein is CASSLGGSREAFF. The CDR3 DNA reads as TGTGCCAGCAGCCTCGGGGGGTCTCGTGAAGCTTTCTTT.

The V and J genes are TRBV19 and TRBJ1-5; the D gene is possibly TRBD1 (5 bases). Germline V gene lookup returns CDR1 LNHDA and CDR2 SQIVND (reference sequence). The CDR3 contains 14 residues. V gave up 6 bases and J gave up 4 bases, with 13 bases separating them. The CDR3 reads CASRGRGFNQPQHF. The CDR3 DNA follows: TGTGCCAGTAGAGGGAGGGGATTTAATCAGCCCCAGCATTTT.

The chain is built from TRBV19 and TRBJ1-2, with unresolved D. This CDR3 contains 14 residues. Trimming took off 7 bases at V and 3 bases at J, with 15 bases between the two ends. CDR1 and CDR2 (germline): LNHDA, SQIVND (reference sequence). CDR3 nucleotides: TGTGCCAGTACCGCCAACACAGCTTACTATGGCTACACCTTC. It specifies CASTANTAYYGYTF.

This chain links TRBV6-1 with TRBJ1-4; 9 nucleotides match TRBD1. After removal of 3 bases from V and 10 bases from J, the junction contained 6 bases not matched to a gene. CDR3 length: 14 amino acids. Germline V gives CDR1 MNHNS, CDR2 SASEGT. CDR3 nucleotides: TGTGCCAGCAGTGATGGACAGGGGAGCGGAAAACTGTTTTTT. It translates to CASSDGQGSGKLFF.

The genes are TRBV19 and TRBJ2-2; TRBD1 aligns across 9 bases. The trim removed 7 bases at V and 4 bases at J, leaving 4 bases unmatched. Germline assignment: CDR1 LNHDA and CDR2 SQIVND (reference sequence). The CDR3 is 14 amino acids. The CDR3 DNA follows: TGTGCCAGTACCGGGACAGGGTTCACCGGGGAGCTGTTTTTT. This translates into CASTGTGFTGELFF.

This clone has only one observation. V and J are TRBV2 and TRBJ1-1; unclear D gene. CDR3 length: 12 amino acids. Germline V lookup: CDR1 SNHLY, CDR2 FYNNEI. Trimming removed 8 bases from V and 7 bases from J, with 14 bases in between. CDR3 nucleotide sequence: TGTGCCAGCGGTAGAGGAGTCGATGAAGCTTTCTTT. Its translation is CASGRGVDEAFF.

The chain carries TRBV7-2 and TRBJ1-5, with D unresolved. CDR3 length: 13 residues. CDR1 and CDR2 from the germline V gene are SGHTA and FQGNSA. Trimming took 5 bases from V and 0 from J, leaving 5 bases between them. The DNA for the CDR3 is TGTGCCAGCAGCCGACATAGCAATCAGCCCCAGCATTTT. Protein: CASSRHSNQPQHF.

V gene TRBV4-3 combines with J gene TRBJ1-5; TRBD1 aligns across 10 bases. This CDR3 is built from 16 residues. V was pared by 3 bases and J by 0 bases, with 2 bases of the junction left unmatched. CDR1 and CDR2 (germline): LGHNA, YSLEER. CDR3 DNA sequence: TGCGCCAGCAGCCAGGGGACAGGGGATAGCAATCAGCCCCAGCATTTT. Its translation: CASSQGTGDSNQPQHF.

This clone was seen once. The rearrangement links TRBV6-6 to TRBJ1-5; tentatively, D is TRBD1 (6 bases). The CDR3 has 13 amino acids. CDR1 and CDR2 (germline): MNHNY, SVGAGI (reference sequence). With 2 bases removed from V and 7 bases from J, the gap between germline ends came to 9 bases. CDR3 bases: TGTGCCAGCAGTTACGGGGGCCGACAGCCCCAGCATTTT. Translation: CASSYGGRQPQHF.

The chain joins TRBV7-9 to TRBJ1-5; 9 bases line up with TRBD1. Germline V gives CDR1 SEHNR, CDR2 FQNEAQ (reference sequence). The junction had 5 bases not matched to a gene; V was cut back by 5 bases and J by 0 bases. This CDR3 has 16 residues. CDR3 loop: CASSRTGAHSNQPQHF. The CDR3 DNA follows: TGTGCCAGCAGCAGGACAGGGGCCCATAGCAATCAGCCCCAGCATTTT.

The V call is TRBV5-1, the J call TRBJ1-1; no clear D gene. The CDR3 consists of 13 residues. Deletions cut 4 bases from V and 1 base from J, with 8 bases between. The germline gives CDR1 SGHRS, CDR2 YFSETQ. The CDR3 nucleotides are TGCGCCAGCAGCCTACTTACGAACACTGAAGCTTTCTTT. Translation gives CASSLLTNTEAFF.

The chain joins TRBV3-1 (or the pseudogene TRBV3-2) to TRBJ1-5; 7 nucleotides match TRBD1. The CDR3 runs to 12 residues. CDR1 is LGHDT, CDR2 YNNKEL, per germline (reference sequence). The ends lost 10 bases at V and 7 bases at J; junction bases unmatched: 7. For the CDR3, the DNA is TGTGCCATTAAGGGGGCCGGGCAGCCCCAGCATTTT. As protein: CAIKGAGQPQHF.

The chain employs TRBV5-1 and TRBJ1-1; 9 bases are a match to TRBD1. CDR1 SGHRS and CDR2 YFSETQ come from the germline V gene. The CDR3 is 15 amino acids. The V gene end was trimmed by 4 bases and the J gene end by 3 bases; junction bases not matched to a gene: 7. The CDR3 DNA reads TGCGCCAGCAGCCGGACAGGGGCGGAGGACACTGAAGCTTTCTTT. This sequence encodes CASSRTGAEDTEAFF.

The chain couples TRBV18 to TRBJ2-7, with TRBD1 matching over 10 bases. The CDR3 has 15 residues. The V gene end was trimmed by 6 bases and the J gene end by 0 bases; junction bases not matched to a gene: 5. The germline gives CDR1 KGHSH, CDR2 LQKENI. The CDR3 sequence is CASSIGQGVSYEQYF. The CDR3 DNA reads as TGTGCCAGCTCTATCGGACAGGGGGTCTCCTACGAGCAGTACTTC.